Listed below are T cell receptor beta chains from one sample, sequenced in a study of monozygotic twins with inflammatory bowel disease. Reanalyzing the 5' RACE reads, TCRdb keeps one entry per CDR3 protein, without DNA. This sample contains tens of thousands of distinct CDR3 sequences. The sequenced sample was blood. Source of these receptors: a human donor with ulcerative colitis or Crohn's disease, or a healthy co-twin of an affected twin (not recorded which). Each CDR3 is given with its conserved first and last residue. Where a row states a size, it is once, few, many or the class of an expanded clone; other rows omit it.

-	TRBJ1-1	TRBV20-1	CSAESPGGTDTEAFF
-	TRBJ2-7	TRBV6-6	CASSYGTGSPGQYF
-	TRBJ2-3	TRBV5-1	CASTPGQGTDTQYF
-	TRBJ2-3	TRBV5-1	CASSDMQGRTDTQYF
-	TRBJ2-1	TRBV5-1	CASSPFGAGAYNEQFF
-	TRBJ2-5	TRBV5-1	CASSSQGRQETQYF
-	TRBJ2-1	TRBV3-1	CAISPVDPGSYNEQFF
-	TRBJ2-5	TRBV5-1	CASSLLGGVAETQYF
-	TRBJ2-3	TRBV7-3	CASNYGLGGTDTQYF
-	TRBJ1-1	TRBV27	CASSPNRVMGNTEAFF
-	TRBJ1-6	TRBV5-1	CASSLVAGAANSPLHF
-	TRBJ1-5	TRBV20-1	CSARDLTENQPQHF
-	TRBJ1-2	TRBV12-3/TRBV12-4	CASTSRPYLGLYGYTF
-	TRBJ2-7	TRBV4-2	CASSQDRNYEQYF
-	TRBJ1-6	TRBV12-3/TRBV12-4	CASSPWGPSTPLHF
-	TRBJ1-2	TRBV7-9	CASSYTNYYGYTF
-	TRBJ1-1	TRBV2	CASRSEGVGQQAFF
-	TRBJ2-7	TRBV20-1	CSAPDRGAYEQYF
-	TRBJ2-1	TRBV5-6	CASSLSRAKSSYYEQFF
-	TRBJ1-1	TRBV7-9	CASSLTLGVFF
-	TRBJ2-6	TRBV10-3	CAISDTGQGASGANVLTF
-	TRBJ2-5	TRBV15	CATSSGQGVRGETQYF
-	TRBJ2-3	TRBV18	CASSPPGREGVTDTQYF
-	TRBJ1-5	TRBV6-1	CASSEGWLGQGSNQPQHF
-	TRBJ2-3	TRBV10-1	CASSDPGLSYTQYF
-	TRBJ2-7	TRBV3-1	CASSQTWDLSYEQYF
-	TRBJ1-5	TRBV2	CASSEAQGSSQPQHF
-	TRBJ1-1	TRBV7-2	CASSPQQSVNTEAFF
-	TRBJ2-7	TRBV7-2	CASSLGTTYEQYF
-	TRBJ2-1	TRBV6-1	CASSEKAHSNEQFF
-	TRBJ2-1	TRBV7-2	CASSPGLAAYNEQFF
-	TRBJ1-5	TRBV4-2	CASQEDRGNQPQHF
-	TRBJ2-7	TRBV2	CASREVTYEQYF
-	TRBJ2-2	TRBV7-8	CASRSQSNTGELFF
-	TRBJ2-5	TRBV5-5	CASSVRLAGVQETQYF
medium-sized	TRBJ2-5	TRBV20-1	CSARALLAGAQETQYF
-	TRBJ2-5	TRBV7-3	CASSLAGTSGARGAQYF
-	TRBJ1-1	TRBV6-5	CASSSPREVTEAFF
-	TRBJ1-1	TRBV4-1	CASSQRGTGDFTEAFF
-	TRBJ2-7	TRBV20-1	CSARGTVSSYEQYF
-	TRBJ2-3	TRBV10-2	CASSDPLRGEDTQYF
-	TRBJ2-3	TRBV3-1	CASSQLSGFTDTQYF
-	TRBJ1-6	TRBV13	CASSLTGGNSPLHF
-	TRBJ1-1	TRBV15	CATSREGMNTEAFF
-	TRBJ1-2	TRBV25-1	CASSEYPAGYGYTF
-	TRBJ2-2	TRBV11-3	CASSSLGAGKGGELFF
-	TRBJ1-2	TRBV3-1	CASSQVRRGYTF
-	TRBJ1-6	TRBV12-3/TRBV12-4	CASQSPYSPLHF
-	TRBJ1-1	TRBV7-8	CASSRAVLNTEAFF
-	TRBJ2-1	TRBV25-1	CATLSGGVYNEQSF
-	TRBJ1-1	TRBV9	CASGVAPGTKAGSTEAFF
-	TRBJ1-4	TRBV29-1	CSVETDRGEKLFF
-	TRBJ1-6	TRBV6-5	CASSSVGQGLPLHF
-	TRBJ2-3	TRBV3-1	CASSQDLSDTQYF
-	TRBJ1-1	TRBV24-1	CATSGRQGNTEAFF
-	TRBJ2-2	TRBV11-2	CASNLMNTGELFF
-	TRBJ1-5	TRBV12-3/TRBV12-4	CASSATTYQPQHF
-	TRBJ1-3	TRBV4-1	CASSQVAGKGNTIYF
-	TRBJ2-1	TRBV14	CASSQGAGGPNEQFF